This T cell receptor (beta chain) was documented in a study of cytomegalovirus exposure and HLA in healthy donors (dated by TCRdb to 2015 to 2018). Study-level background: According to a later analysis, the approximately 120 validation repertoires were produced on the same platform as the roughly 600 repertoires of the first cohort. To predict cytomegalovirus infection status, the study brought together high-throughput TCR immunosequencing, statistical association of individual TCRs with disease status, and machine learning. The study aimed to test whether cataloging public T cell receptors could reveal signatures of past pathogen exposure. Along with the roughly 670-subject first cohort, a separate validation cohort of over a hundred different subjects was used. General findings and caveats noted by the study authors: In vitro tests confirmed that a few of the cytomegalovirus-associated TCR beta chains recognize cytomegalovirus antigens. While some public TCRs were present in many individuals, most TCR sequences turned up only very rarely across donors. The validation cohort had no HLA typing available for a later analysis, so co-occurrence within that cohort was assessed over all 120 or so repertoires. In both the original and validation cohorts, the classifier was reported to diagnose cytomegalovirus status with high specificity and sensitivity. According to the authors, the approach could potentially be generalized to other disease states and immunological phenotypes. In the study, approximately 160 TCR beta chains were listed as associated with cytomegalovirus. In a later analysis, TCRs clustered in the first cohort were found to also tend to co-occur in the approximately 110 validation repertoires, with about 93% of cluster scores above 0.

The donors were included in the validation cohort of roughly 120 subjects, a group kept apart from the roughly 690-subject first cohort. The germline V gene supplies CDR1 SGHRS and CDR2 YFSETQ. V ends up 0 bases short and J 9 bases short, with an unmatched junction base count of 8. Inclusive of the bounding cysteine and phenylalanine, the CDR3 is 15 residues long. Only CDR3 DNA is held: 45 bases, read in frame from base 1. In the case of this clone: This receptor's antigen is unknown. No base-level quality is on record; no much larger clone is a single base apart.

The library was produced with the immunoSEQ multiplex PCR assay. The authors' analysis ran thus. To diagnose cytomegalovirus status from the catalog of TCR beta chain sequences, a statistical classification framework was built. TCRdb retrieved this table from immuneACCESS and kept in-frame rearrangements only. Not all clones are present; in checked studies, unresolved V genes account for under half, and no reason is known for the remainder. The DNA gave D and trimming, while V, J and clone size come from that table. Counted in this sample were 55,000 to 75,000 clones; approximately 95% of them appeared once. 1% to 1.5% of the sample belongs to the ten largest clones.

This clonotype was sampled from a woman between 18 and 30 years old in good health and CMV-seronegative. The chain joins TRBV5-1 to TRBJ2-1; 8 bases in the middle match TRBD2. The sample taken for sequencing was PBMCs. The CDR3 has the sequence CASSLVQERESEQFF. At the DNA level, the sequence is TGCGCCAGCAGCTTGGTGCAGGAGCGGGAGAGTGAGCAGTTCTTC.